The clone carrying this T cell receptor (beta chain) occurred a few times. The antigen remains undetermined. The data stem from a study of identical twins. Study results and caveats: Carriage of fewer insertions was seen in abundant cord blood beta clonotypes, whereas memory repertoires showed none.

One entry per CDR3 protein results from TCRdb running MiXCR on the 5' RACE reads. The sample lists about 530,000 distinct CDR3 sequences, approximately 20% seen once, with around 0.5% in the top ten. With 6 bases clipped from V and 2 bases from J, the junction kept 3 bases outside the gene matches. This CDR3 spans 13 amino acids. Germline CDR1 reads SQVTM; CDR2 reads ANQGSEA. A further study also used this sample, focusing on yellow fever vaccine responses in identical twins. In that study: The authors reported partly convergent, partly personalized vaccine responses in identical twins.

V usage is TRBV29-1 and J usage is TRBJ1-3; 8 nucleotides align to TRBD1. Sequenced sample: CD4+ T cells sorted from blood. The clonotype was recovered from a young woman in good health. CDR3 loop: CSVQGAAGNTIYF. The CDR3, as DNA: TGCAGCGTGCAGGGGGCTGCTGGAAACACCATATATTTT.